This TCR beta chain appears in the sequencing data of a study of memory CD4+ T cells and cytomegalovirus serostatus. General study points: Suggested: most of the CMV-linked TCR signature lies in CD4+ memory cells.

The sort gate was single viable CD3+CD4+CD8-CD45RO+ cells for memory CD4+ T cells. After thawing, CD4+ T cells were positively selected. CDR1 is MGHRA, CDR2 YSYEKL, per germline. The CDR3 has 15 amino acids. V was clipped by 4 bases and J by 8 bases; unmatched bases: 10. Methods used by the authors: After removing out-of-frame reads, 2 million to 2.5 million distinct TCRbeta sequences remained. The table came from immunoSEQ multiplex PCR; TCRdb's copy has only in-frame clones and leaves some out. The DNA gave D and trimming, while V, J and clone size come from that table. This table holds just under 95,000 clones, under 90% found once. The sample holds a few counts of this clone. No antigen is known for it.

Sequencing was performed on memory CD4+ T cells from blood. V usage is TRBV4-1 and J usage is TRBJ2-1; the match to TRBD1 covers 8 bases. This receptor was taken from an adult in good health and CMV-seropositive. The chain's CDR3 is CASSRGDRYSDEQFF. The CDR3 coding sequence is TGCGCCAGCAGCCGGGGGGACAGGTACTCGGATGAGCAGTTCTTC.